These 28 T cell receptor beta chains share one sample of origin, sequenced in a study of cytomegalovirus exposure and HLA in healthy donors. The PCR ran on 60 Vbeta and 13 Jbeta primers. Profiling relied on immunoSEQ multiplex PCR, and the TCRdb table lists in-frame clones only, not all of them. The sample has roughly 53,000 clones. Sequencing was performed on PBMCs. These receptors were collected from a man younger than 35 in good health and CMV-seropositive.

The J gene is TRBJ2-3, the V gene TRBV30; 7 nucleotides line up with TRBD2. The CDR3 runs to 12 residues. Germline trimming cut 3 bases from V and 11 bases from J; bases unmatched to any gene: 8. From germline, CDR1 is GTSNPN and CDR2 SVGIG (reference sequence). The CDR3 loop reads CAWRNRASGQYF. The DNA for the CDR3 is TGTGCCTGGAGAAATCGGGCTAGCGGGCAGTATTTT.

The rearrangement uses TRBV27 and TRBJ2-5; a possible D gene is TRBD1 (6 bases). Looked up from germline, CDR1 is MNHEY and CDR2 is SMNVEV (reference sequence). With 2 bases removed from V and 1 base from J, the gap between germline ends came to 14 bases. The CDR3 sequence is 16 residues long. The CDR3 region has the DNA TGTGCCAGCAGTTTAGGGCCATCAGGGGTCCAAGAGACCCAGTACTTC. It encodes CASSLGPSGVQETQYF.

The V gene is TRBV4-2, the J gene TRBJ1-1; 11 nucleotides line up with TRBD1. The germline V gene has CDR1 LGHNA and CDR2 YNFKEQ. V was clipped by 2 bases and J by 5 bases; unmatched bases: 4. The CDR3 runs to 15 residues. CDR3 loop: CASSQPDRGLTEAFF. DNA for the CDR3: TGTGCCAGCAGCCAACCGGACAGGGGGCTTACTGAAGCTTTCTTT.

The genes are TRBV19 and TRBJ2-7; no firm D call. Germline V gives CDR1 LNHDA, CDR2 SQIVND (reference sequence). The length of the CDR3 is 13 residues. V was shortened by 5 bases and J by 2 bases, with 10 bases between the two germline ends. The CDR3 DNA follows: TGTGCCAGTAGTGCAGACAAAACCTACGAGCAGTACTTC. Amino acid sequence: CASSADKTYEQYF.

The chain joins TRBV6-1 to TRBJ1-5; D is undetermined. V lost 0 bases and J 9 bases, leaving 12 bases between the germline ends. CDR1 and CDR2 (germline): MNHNS, SASEGT. The CDR3 spans 14 residues. CDR3 protein: CASSEAAARGPQHF. The CDR3 DNA reads TGTGCCAGCAGTGAAGCGGCGGCACGGGGGCCCCAGCATTTT.

The chain carries TRBV5-1 and TRBJ2-2; D is possibly TRBD1 (6 bases). V gave up 5 bases and J gave up 1 base, with 12 bases separating them. The CDR3 has 15 amino acids. CDR1 and CDR2 from the germline V gene are SGHRS and YFSETQ. The CDR3 spells CASRSGQLNTGELFF. The CDR3 DNA reads TGCGCCAGCAGATCAGGACAGCTGAACACCGGGGAGCTGTTTTTT. Supplemented by reference TRBV5-1 and TRBJ2-2, the full variable domain reads KAGVTQTPRYLIKTRGQQVTLSCSPISGHRSVSWYQQTPGQGLQFLFEYFSETQRNKGNFPGRFSGRQFSNSRSEMNVSTLELGDSALYLCASRSGQLNTGELFFGEGSRLTVL.

This chain joins TRBV7-2 and TRBJ2-3, with 11 positions matching TRBD2. This CDR3 region has 16 residues. V trimming: 4 bases; J trimming: 7 bases; junction bases outside the gene matches: 10. CDR1 is SGHTA, CDR2 FQGNSA, per germline. The CDR3 nucleotides are TGTGCCAGCAGCTCAGACCATAGCGGGAGGGCTTATACGCAGTATTTT. Protein sequence: CASSSDHSGRAYTQYF.

The chain joins TRBV5-1 to TRBJ2-2; 8 positions match TRBD1. Germline V gene lookup returns CDR1 SGHRS and CDR2 YFSETQ. The CDR3 contains 16 residues. J gave up 5 bases and V 0 bases, and 6 bases lay outside the gene matches. The CDR3 DNA sequence: TGCGCCAGCAGCTTGGACCCAGGGGGCGCAACCGGGGAGCTGTTTTTT. Protein product: CASSLDPGGATGELFF.

The J gene is TRBJ1-2, the V gene TRBV9, with 10 bases fitting TRBD1. After removal of 2 bases from V and 5 bases from J, the junction contained 0 bases not matched to a gene. The CDR3 consists of 13 residues. From germline, CDR1 is SGDLS and CDR2 YYNGEE. CDR3 DNA sequence: TGTGCCAGCAGCGTGGGACAGGGGTATGGCTACACCTTC. As protein: CASSVGQGYGYTF.

J is TRBJ2-1 and V is TRBV2; 7 bases align to TRBD2. Trimming removed 6 bases from V and 1 base from J; junction bases left unmatched: 3. This CDR3 contains 14 residues. Germline V gene sequence: CDR1 SNHLY, CDR2 FYNNEI. The DNA for the CDR3 is TGTGCCAGCAGACCGGGAGGATCCTACAATGAGCAGTTCTTC. It yields the protein CASRPGGSYNEQFF.

V usage is TRBV6-1 and J usage is TRBJ1-5; TRBD1 might be the D (6 bases). The CDR3 extends over 13 amino acids. The germline V and J ends were trimmed by 6 bases and 4 bases, with 10 bases remaining between them. Germline V gene sequence: CDR1 MNHNS, CDR2 SASEGT. The CDR3 DNA is TGTGCCAGCAGCCCACAGGGAAATCAGCCCCAGCATTTT. Translated: CASSPQGNQPQHF.

The gene calls are TRBV19 and TRBJ2-6; D possibly corresponds to TRBD1 (5 bases). This CDR3 comprises 15 residues. With 7 bases removed from V and 0 bases from J, the gap between germline ends came to 10 bases. Germline CDR1 is LNHDA and CDR2 is SQIVND (reference sequence). The CDR3 DNA is TGTGCCAGTAACACAGGTTTCTCTGGGGCCAACGTCCTGACTTTC. Translation gives CASNTGFSGANVLTF.

The CDR3 DNA sequence: TGCAGCGCCGTACAGGGACCCTATGGCTACACCTTC. It yields the protein CSAVQGPYGYTF. The rearrangement uses TRBV29-1 and TRBJ1-2; a weak D match, TRBD1 (6 bases). V was clipped by 7 bases and J by 4 bases, with 13 bases between them. Looked up from germline, CDR1 is SQVTM and CDR2 is ANQGSEA. This CDR3 contains 12 residues.

The chain employs TRBV19 and TRBJ2-1; 8 bases map to TRBD2. From germline, CDR1 is LNHDA and CDR2 SQIVND (reference sequence). This CDR3 spans 16 amino acids. Unmatched junction bases numbered 7, after V lost 3 bases and J lost 3 bases. In DNA form, the CDR3 reads TGTGCCAGTAGTATGTCGGGAGCGGGAGTCTACAATGAGCAGTTCTTC. Encoded protein: CASSMSGAGVYNEQFF.

The V and J genes are TRBV18 and TRBJ2-4, with 11 nucleotides matching TRBD1. Trimming at V came to 6 bases and at J to 0 bases, leaving 13 bases not matched to a gene. CDR1 is KGHSH and CDR2 is LQKENI in the germline V gene. The CDR3 runs to 19 residues. The CDR3 is CASSNPTGTGGIAKNIQYF. The CDR3 nucleotides read TGTGCCAGCTCTAACCCTACCGGGACAGGGGGGATAGCCAAAAACATTCAGTACTTC.

This sequence joins TRBV30 and TRBJ1-2, with TRBD1 matching over 9 bases. Germline V gene sequence: CDR1 GTSNPN, CDR2 SVGIG (reference sequence). Trimming removed 3 bases from V and 8 bases from J; junction bases left unmatched: 7. This CDR3 has 13 amino acids. CDR3 in DNA: TGTGCCTGGAGCATTCGACAGGGGGGCGGCTACACCTTC. Its protein is CAWSIRQGGGYTF.

V and J are TRBV5-1 and TRBJ2-5; 10 positions agree with TRBD2. The CDR3 sequence is 16 residues long. CDR1 and CDR2 from the germline V gene are SGHRS and YFSETQ. J lost 3 bases, V lost 4 bases, and 9 bases had no gene match. DNA for the CDR3: TGCGCCAGCAGCGATCCTAGCGGGAGAGCCGAAGAGACCCAGTACTTC. Its translation is CASSDPSGRAEETQYF.

The chain is built from TRBV13 and TRBJ2-2; TRBD1 aligns across 9 bases. CDR1 and CDR2 from the germline V gene are PRHDT and FYEKMQ (reference sequence). The CDR3 is 15 residues long. Trimming cost V 4 bases and J 5 bases; bases outside gene matches: 5. CDR3 DNA: TGTGCCAGCAGCTCAGGACAGGGGATTACCGGGGAGCTGTTTTTT. Protein sequence: CASSSGQGITGELFF.

The rearrangement links TRBV27 to TRBJ2-1, with TRBD1 as a possible D gene (7 bases). Germline V gene data show CDR1 as MNHEY and CDR2 as SMNVEV (reference sequence). The CDR3 is 17 residues long. V lost 1 base, J lost 5 bases, and 18 bases lay in between. CDR3 bases: TGTGCCAGCAGTTTATACGGTAGCCGGAGGGGGCACAATGAGCAGTTCTTC. Protein product: CASSLYGSRRGHNEQFF.

The V and J genes are TRBV6-6 and TRBJ2-5; D ambiguous. This CDR3 is built from 13 residues. Trimming took 5 bases from V and 5 from J, leaving 12 bases between them. CDR1 MNHNY and CDR2 SVGAGI come from the germline V gene (reference sequence). The CDR3 bases are TGTGCCAGCAGTCAAAAGACCGGGGAGACCCAGTACTTC. It translates to CASSQKTGETQYF.

This chain links TRBV18 with TRBJ1-2; TRBD1 is a possible D gene (6 bases). Looked up from germline, CDR1 is KGHSH and CDR2 is LQKENI. Trimming removed 2 bases at V and 8 bases at J, with 12 bases between. The CDR3 runs 13 residues. The CDR3 coding sequence is TGTGCCAGCTCACCAACGGGGGGCCAGGGCTACACCTTC. It yields the protein CASSPTGGQGYTF.

The V call is TRBV15, the J call TRBJ1-2; 7 nucleotides agree with TRBD1. V gave up 3 bases and J gave up 5 bases; unmatched junction bases: 6. CDR3 size: 14 residues. Germline V lookup: CDR1 LNHNV, CDR2 YYDKDF (reference sequence). The CDR3 DNA follows: TGTGCCACCAGCAGGGACAGGAGAACATATGGCTACACCTTC. As protein: CATSRDRRTYGYTF.

The chain has TRBV4-2 and TRBJ2-7; 7 bases are a match to TRBD2. With 0 bases clipped from V and 4 bases from J, the junction kept 0 bases outside the gene matches. The germline V gene has CDR1 LGHNA and CDR2 YNFKEQ. This CDR3 comprises 13 residues. This CDR3 is CASSQEAGYEQYF. The CDR3 nucleotides are TGTGCCAGCAGCCAAGAAGCGGGGTACGAGCAGTACTTC.

The chain uses TRBV28 and TRBJ2-7; 7 bases map to TRBD1. Per germline, CDR1 MDHEN and CDR2 SYDVKM. The CDR3 has 12 residues. V shed 10 bases, J shed 5 bases, and the junction held 8 bases outside the gene matches. CDR3 residues: CANRQGSHEQYF. CDR3 sequence (DNA): TGTGCCAACCGACAGGGTTCCCACGAGCAGTACTTC.

J is TRBJ2-5 and V is TRBV19; 8 nucleotides match TRBD1. This CDR3 has 14 residues. In germline, CDR1 is LNHDA, CDR2 SQIVND (reference sequence). V shed 5 bases, J shed 2 bases, and the junction held 4 bases outside the gene matches. The CDR3, as DNA: TGTGCCAGTAGTTTCTGGGACAGGCAAGAGACCCAGTACTTC. Translating it yields CASSFWDRQETQYF.

V and J are TRBV10-3 and TRBJ1-1; a possible D gene is TRBD1 (6 bases). V lost 5 bases, J lost 4 bases, and 11 bases lay in between. From germline, CDR1 is ENHRY and CDR2 SYGVKD. The CDR3 is made up of 13 amino acids. This chain's CDR3 is CAISLDRSTEAFF. In nucleotides, the CDR3 is TGTGCCATCAGTCTAGACAGGTCCACTGAAGCTTTCTTT.

V is TRBV5-1 and J is TRBJ2-1, with 7 bases lining up with TRBD2. J lost 0 bases, V lost 4 bases, and 10 bases had no gene match. The CDR3 is made up of 17 amino acids. Germline CDR1 and CDR2: SGHRS and YFSETQ. In DNA, the CDR3 is TGCGCCAGCAGCCCCGGGAGCGGGGCCAGCTCCTACAATGAGCAGTTCTTC. Amino acid sequence: CASSPGSGASSYNEQFF.

The chain has TRBV14 and TRBJ1-1, with D hard to call. Germline lookup yields CDR1 SGHDN and CDR2 FVKESK. V dropped 0 bases and J dropped 1 base, with 3 bases sitting between them. CDR3 length: 13 residues. Written as DNA, the CDR3 is TGTGCCAGCAGCCAAGACCGGAACACTGAAGCTTTCTTT. Protein product: CASSQDRNTEAFF.